These 24 T cell receptor beta chains share one sample of origin, sequenced in a study of T cell changes during pregnancy in multiple sclerosis. Generated by immunoSEQ multiplex PCR, the TCRdb table keeps only in-frame clones and is missing some. Among around 95,000 clones listed, around 93% were seen once. Specimen: peripheral blood, collected after pregnancy. Every receptor here comes from a female donor with multiple sclerosis, enrolled in a pregnancy study.

The chain joins TRBV18 to TRBJ2-3, with 7 bases fitting TRBD2. The germline gives CDR1 KGHSH, CDR2 LQKENI. Trimming took 3 bases from V and 0 from J; bases not matched to a gene: 3. The CDR3 loop spans 15 amino acids. CDR3 amino acids: CASSPKRGSTDTQYF. In nucleotides, the CDR3 is TGTGCCAGCTCACCCAAGCGGGGAAGCACAGATACGCAGTATTTT. Looking up the rest from reference TRBV18 and TRBJ2-3 gives the full variable domain: NAGVMQNPRHLVRRRGQEARLRCSPMKGHSHVYWYRQLPEEGLKFMVYLQKENIIDESGMPKERFSAEFPKEGPSILRIQQVVRGDSAAYFCASSPKRGSTDTQYFGPGTRLTVL.

The chain recombines TRBV7-2 with TRBJ2-7, with 8 bases matching TRBD2. Germline CDR1 SGHTA, CDR2 FQGNSA. The CDR3 has 14 residues. The ends lost 6 bases at V and 5 bases at J; junction bases unmatched: 9. In DNA form, the CDR3 reads TGTGCCAGCAGTCCTGTAGCGGGGTCCAACGAGCAGTACTTC. Residues: CASSPVAGSNEQYF. The whole variable domain, remainder taken from reference TRBV7-2 and TRBJ2-7, is GAGVSQSPSNKVTEKGKDVELRCDPISGHTALYWYRQSLGQGLEFLIYFQGNSAPDKSGLPSDRFSAERTGGSVSTLTIQRTQQEDSAVYLCASSPVAGSNEQYFGPGTRLTVT.

The genes are TRBV2 and TRBJ2-7, with 8 bases matching TRBD2. The CDR3 is made up of 15 amino acids. The germline V gene encodes CDR1 SNHLY and CDR2 FYNNEI. V trimming: 4 bases; J trimming: 4 bases; junction bases outside the gene matches: 9. CDR3 sequence reads: CASSVEAGAQYEQYF. The DNA for the CDR3 is TGTGCCAGCAGTGTCGAAGCGGGAGCCCAGTACGAGCAGTACTTC. Supplemented by reference TRBV2 and TRBJ2-7, the full variable domain reads EPEVTQTPSHQVTQMGQEVILRCVPISNHLYFYWYRQILGQKVEFLVSFYNNEISEKSEIFDDQFSVERPDGSNFTLKIRSTKLEDSAMYFCASSVEAGAQYEQYFGPGTRLTVT.

V and J are TRBV7-3 and TRBJ2-7; D not resolved. Germline values: CDR1 SGHTA, CDR2 FQGTGA. The CDR3 totals 15 residues. Trimming stripped 2 bases from V and 1 base from J, with 12 bases between. CDR3 residues: CASSLGPASSYEQYF. CDR3 DNA sequence: TGTGCCAGCAGCTTAGGTCCTGCCAGTTCCTACGAGCAGTACTTC.

The chain carries TRBV30 and TRBJ2-1; 8 nucleotides agree with TRBD2. CDR1 and CDR2 from the germline V gene are GTSNPN and SVGIG (reference sequence). The junction had 10 bases not matched to a gene; V was cut back by 4 bases and J by 8 bases. This CDR3 has 14 residues. The DNA for the CDR3 is TGTGCCTGGACCGCGGGGGGACCTCTGCATGAGCAGTTCTTC. Protein sequence: CAWTAGGPLHEQFF.

The rearrangement uses TRBV6-4 and TRBJ1-5; D is uncertain. Trimming took off 5 bases at V and 5 bases at J, with 10 bases between the two ends. CDR1 and CDR2 from the germline V gene are MRHNA and SNTAGT. This CDR3 is 13 amino acids long. The CDR3: CASSRGEDQPQHF. CDR3 sequence (DNA): TGTGCCAGCAGTCGCGGGGAAGATCAGCCCCAGCATTTT.

The J gene is TRBJ1-2, the V gene TRBV7-9; possible D gene TRBD1, 5 bases. V lost 7 bases to trimming and J lost 3 bases, with 18 bases between them. This CDR3 has 15 residues. Germline values: CDR1 SEHNR, CDR2 FQNEAQ (reference sequence). The CDR3 loop is CASTPSRAPYYGYTF. CDR3 DNA: TGTGCCAGCACCCCAAGCAGGGCACCCTACTATGGCTACACCTTC.

The chain couples TRBV19 to TRBJ1-5; 7 bases map to TRBD1. Trimming removed 3 bases from V and 0 bases from J; junction bases left unmatched: 11. CDR3 size: 18 residues. The V gene's germline CDR1 is LNHDA and CDR2 SQIVND (reference sequence). The CDR3 coding sequence is TGTGCCAGTAGTATTACCCCCGGACAGGCTTATAGCAATCAGCCCCAGCATTTT. Translated: CASSITPGQAYSNQPQHF. Full variable domain (missing parts from reference TRBV19 and TRBJ1-5): DGGITQSPKYLFRKEGQNVTLSCEQNLNHDAMYWYRQDPGQGLRLIYYSQIVNDFQKGDIAEGYSVSREKKESFPLTVTSAQKNPTAFYLCASSITPGQAYSNQPQHFGDGTRLSIL.

This chain joins TRBV6-6 and TRBJ1-1; the match to TRBD1 covers 8 bases. The germline V gene encodes CDR1 MNHNY and CDR2 SVGAGI (reference sequence). Germline trimming cut 5 bases from V and 4 bases from J; bases unmatched to any gene: 6. This CDR3 has 14 residues. The CDR3 is CASSSQQGGTEAFF. The CDR3 nucleotides are TGTGCCAGCAGTAGCCAACAGGGGGGCACTGAAGCTTTCTTT.

The chain couples TRBV30 to TRBJ1-4; 7 positions agree with TRBD1. The CDR3 is 16 amino acids. V was clipped by 4 bases and J by 6 bases; unmatched bases: 14. Germline CDR1 GTSNPN, CDR2 SVGIG (reference sequence). The CDR3 coding sequence is TGTGCCTGGAATGAGGTGGCCGGGACAGACCATGAAAAACTGTTTTTT. Translated, it gives CAWNEVAGTDHEKLFF. The full variable domain, its missing parts supplied by reference TRBV30 and TRBJ1-4, is SQTIHQWPATLVQPVGSPLSLECTVEGTSNPNLYWYRQAAGRGLQLLFYSVGIGQISSEVPQNLSASRPQDRQFILSSKKLLLSDSGFYLCAWNEVAGTDHEKLFFGSGTQLSVL.

V gene TRBV7-9 combines with J gene TRBJ1-1; D not certain. Germline V gene sequence: CDR1 SEHNR, CDR2 FQNEAQ (reference sequence). This CDR3 is 14 amino acids long. Trimming left V 6 bases short and J 5 bases short, with 16 bases between. Here the CDR3 reads CASSVVWTGTEAFF. Written as DNA, the CDR3 is TGTGCCAGCAGTGTAGTATGGACGGGAACTGAAGCTTTCTTT.

The chain combines TRBV12-5 with TRBJ2-1; D perhaps matches TRBD1 (5 bases). Trimming cost V 5 bases and J 9 bases, with 14 bases left between them. Germline V gene data show CDR1 as LGHNT and CDR2 as FRNRAP. This CDR3 spans 13 amino acids. The CDR3: CASGIDSSGEQFF. The CDR3 DNA follows: TGTGCTAGTGGTATAGACAGTTCGGGTGAGCAGTTCTTC.

The sample holds one count of this clone. This chain uses TRBV10-3 with TRBJ1-2; D may be TRBD1 (5 bases). The germline V gene encodes CDR1 ENHRY and CDR2 SYGVKD. Trimming cost V 4 bases and J 4 bases, with 10 bases left between them. This CDR3 is 13 amino acids long. The CDR3 protein is CAISAGRGYGYTF. CDR3 nucleotide sequence: TGTGCCATCAGTGCAGGGAGGGGCTATGGCTACACCTTC.

The CDR3 DNA reads as TGCGCCAGCAGCTGGGAAGGGATTGGCCAGGGGTACCAAGAGACCCAGTACTTC. It yields the protein CASSWEGIGQGYQETQYF. This chain connects TRBV5-1 to TRBJ2-5, with TRBD1 as a possible D gene (6 bases). V was shortened by 3 bases and J by 0 bases, with 21 bases between the two germline ends. CDR3 length: 18 amino acids. Germline V gives CDR1 SGHRS, CDR2 YFSETQ.

The rearrangement joins TRBV7-9 to TRBJ2-1; TRBD1 agrees at 9 bases. The length of the CDR3 is 15 residues. CDR1 is SEHNR, CDR2 FQNEAQ, per germline (reference sequence). The ends lost 7 bases at V and 4 bases at J; junction bases unmatched: 8. The DNA of the CDR3 is TGTGCCAGCATCGGCGGGACAGGGACGTACAATGAGCAGTTCTTC. Residues: CASIGGTGTYNEQFF.

The chain recombines TRBV5-1 with TRBJ2-7, with 10 bases lining up with TRBD2. Trimming removed 3 bases from V and 2 bases from J; junction bases left unmatched: 11. The CDR3 extends over 17 amino acids. Germline loops: CDR1 SGHRS, CDR2 YFSETQ. The CDR3 region has the DNA TGCGCCAGCAGCTCCCACATAGCGGGGGGATCGACCTACGAGCAGTACTTC. It yields the protein CASSSHIAGGSTYEQYF.

The rearrangement joins TRBV28 to TRBJ2-7; D may be TRBD1 (5 bases). This CDR3 comprises 12 residues. Germline CDR1 is MDHEN and CDR2 is SYDVKM. Between the trimmed V and J ends, which lost 6 bases and 0 bases, there was a span of 6 bases. This CDR3 reads CASSQGSYEQYF. The CDR3 nucleotides are TGTGCCAGCAGCCAGGGCTCCTACGAGCAGTACTTC.

The chain recombines TRBV5-1 with TRBJ2-2; the D is unclear. The CDR3 sequence is 12 residues long. Germline CDR1 SGHRS, CDR2 YFSETQ. The V gene lost 4 bases and the J gene lost 6 bases, with 7 bases spanning the gap. CDR3 nucleotides: TGCGCCAGCAGCCCCCCCTCCGGGGAGCTGTTTTTT. Encoded protein: CASSPPSGELFF.

This clone was detected a few times. The chain is built from TRBV7-9 and TRBJ2-2, with 7 bases lining up with TRBD1. Losses at the gene ends were 5 bases for V and 3 bases for J; bases not matched to a gene: 3. Germline V CDR1 and CDR2: SEHNR, FQNEAQ (reference sequence). The CDR3 consists of 14 residues. CDR3 DNA: TGTGCCAGCAGCCCGACAGGGTACACCGGGGAGCTGTTTTTT. It specifies CASSPTGYTGELFF.

The V and J genes are TRBV4-1 and TRBJ2-3; 9 bases are shared with TRBD2. The trim removed 4 bases at V and 0 bases at J, leaving 5 bases unmatched. CDR1 MGHRA and CDR2 YSYEKL come from the germline V gene. The CDR3 totals 16 residues. The CDR3 reads CASSLGLASSTDTQYF. Written as DNA, the CDR3 is TGCGCCAGCAGCCTGGGACTAGCTTCCAGCACAGATACGCAGTATTTT.

The CDR3 nucleotides are TGCGCCAGCAGGTTACAGGGAAGAAACTATGGCTACACCTTC. Residues: CASRLQGRNYGYTF. The J gene is TRBJ1-2, the V gene TRBV5-1; D possibly corresponds to TRBD1 (6 bases). This CDR3 has 14 amino acids. Trimming pared 5 bases from V and 2 bases from J, leaving 13 bases between. In germline, CDR1 is SGHRS, CDR2 YFSETQ.

This clone was picked up a small number of times. The chain is built from TRBV30 and TRBJ1-6, with a weak D call TRBD1 (5 bases). The CDR3 length is 13 residues. In germline, CDR1 is GTSNPN, CDR2 SVGIG (reference sequence). V gave up 1 base and J gave up 9 bases, with 10 bases separating them. The CDR3 is CAWSGTQGSPLHF. The CDR3 DNA follows: TGTGCCTGGAGTGGAACCCAGGGTTCACCCCTCCACTTT.

The chain carries TRBV19 and TRBJ2-7; the match to TRBD2 covers 8 bases. V was clipped by 5 bases and J by 4 bases; unmatched bases: 7. CDR3 length equals 14 residues. Germline CDR1 is LNHDA and CDR2 is SQIVND (reference sequence). CDR3 coding DNA: TGTGCCAGTAGTGCGGGGGGCATTCATTACGAGCAGTACTTC. This translates into CASSAGGIHYEQYF. The complete variable domain, with remaining parts taken from reference TRBV19 and TRBJ2-7, reads DGGITQSPKYLFRKEGQNVTLSCEQNLNHDAMYWYRQDPGQGLRLIYYSQIVNDFQKGDIAEGYSVSREKKESFPLTVTSAQKNPTAFYLCASSAGGIHYEQYFGPGTRLTVT.

This clone has a single count. This sequence joins TRBV7-2 and TRBJ1-2; weak D call: TRBD1 (6 bases). There are 14 residues in the CDR3. Germline assignment: CDR1 SGHTA and CDR2 FQGNSA. Trimming shortened V by 4 bases and J by 6 bases, and 15 bases separated the two germline ends. The CDR3 spells CASSSTGRANGYTF. The DNA for the CDR3 is TGTGCCAGCAGCTCTACAGGGAGGGCCAATGGCTACACCTTC.